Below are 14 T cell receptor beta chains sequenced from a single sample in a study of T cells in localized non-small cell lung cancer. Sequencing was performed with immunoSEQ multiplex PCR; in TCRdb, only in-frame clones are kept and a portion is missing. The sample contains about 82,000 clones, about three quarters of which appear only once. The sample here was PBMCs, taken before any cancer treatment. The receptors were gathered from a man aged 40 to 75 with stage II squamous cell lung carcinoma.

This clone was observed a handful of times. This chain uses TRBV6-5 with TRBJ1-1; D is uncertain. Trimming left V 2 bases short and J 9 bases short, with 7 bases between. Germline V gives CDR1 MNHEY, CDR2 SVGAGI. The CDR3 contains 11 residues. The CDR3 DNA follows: TGTGCCAGCAGTTACATGGGTAAAGCTTTCTTT. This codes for CASSYMGKAFF.

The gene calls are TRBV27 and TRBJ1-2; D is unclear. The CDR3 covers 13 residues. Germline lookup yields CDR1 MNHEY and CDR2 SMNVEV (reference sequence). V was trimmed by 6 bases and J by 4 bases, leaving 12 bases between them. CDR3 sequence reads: CASSSLQSYGYTF. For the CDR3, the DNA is TGTGCCAGCAGCTCCTTACAGTCCTATGGCTACACCTTC.

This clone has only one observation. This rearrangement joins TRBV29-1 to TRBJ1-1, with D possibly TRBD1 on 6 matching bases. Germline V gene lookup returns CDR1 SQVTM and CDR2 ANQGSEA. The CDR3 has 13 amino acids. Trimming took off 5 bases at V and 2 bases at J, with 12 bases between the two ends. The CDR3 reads CSVHRVGNTEAFF. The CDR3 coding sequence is TGCAGCGTTCACAGGGTCGGAAACACTGAAGCTTTCTTT.

DNA of the CDR3: TGTGCCTGGAGTGCGGGGGATAGCAATCAGCCCCAGCATTTT. Translation gives CAWSAGDSNQPQHF. V usage is TRBV30 and J usage is TRBJ1-5; tentative D call: TRBD1 (5 bases). Trimming shortened V by 1 base and J by 0 bases, and 7 bases separated the two germline ends. CDR1 is GTSNPN and CDR2 is SVGIG in the germline V gene (reference sequence). There are 14 residues in the CDR3.

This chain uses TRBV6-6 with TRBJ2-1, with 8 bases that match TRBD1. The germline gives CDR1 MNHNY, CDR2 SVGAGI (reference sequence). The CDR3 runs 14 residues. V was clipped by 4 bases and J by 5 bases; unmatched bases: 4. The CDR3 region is CASSFNRGDNEQFF. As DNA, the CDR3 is TGTGCCAGCAGTTTTAACAGGGGGGACAATGAGCAGTTCTTC.

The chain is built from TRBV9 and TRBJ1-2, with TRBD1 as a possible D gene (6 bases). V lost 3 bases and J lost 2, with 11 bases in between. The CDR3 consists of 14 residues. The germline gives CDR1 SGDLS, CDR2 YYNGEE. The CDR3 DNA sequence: TGTGCCAGCAGCGCCCCGGGACACAACTATGGCTACACCTTC. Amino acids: CASSAPGHNYGYTF.

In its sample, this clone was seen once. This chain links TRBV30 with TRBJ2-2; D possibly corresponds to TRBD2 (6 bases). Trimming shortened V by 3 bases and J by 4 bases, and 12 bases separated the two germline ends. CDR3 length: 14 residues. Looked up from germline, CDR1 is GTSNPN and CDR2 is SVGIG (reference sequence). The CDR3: CAWRGIAATGELFF. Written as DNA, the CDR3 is TGTGCCTGGAGGGGGATAGCGGCCACCGGGGAGCTGTTTTTT. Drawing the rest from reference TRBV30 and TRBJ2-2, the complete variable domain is SQTIHQWPATLVQPVGSPLSLECTVEGTSNPNLYWYRQAAGRGLQLLFYSVGIGQISSEVPQNLSASRPQDRQFILSSKKLLLSDSGFYLCAWRGIAATGELFFGEGSRLTVL.

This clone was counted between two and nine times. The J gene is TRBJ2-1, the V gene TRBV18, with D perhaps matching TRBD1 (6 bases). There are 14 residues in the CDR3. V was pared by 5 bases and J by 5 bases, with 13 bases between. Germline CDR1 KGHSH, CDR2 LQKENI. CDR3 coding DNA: TGTGCCAGCTCAAGGGCAGGGGTACACAATGAGCAGTTCTTC. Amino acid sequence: CASSRAGVHNEQFF.

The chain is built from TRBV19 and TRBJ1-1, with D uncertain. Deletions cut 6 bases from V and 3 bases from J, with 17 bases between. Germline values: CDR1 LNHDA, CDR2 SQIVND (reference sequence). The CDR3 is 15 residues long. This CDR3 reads CASRPKGEWDTEAFF. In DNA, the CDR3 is TGTGCCAGTAGGCCCAAAGGAGAGTGGGACACTGAAGCTTTCTTT.

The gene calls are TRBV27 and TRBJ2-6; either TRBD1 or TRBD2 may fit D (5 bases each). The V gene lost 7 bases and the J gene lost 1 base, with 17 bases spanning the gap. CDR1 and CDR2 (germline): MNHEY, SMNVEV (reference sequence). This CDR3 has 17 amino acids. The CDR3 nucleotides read TGTGCCAGCACCCCAGGTGAGGGGTTATCTGGGGCCAACGTCCTGACTTTC. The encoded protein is CASTPGEGLSGANVLTF.

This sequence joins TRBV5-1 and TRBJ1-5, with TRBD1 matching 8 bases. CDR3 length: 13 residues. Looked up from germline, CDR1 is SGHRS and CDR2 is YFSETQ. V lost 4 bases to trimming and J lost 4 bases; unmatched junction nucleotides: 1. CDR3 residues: CASSQGANQPQHF. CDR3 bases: TGCGCCAGCAGCCAGGGGGCGAATCAGCCCCAGCATTTT. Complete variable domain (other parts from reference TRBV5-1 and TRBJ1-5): KAGVTQTPRYLIKTRGQQVTLSCSPISGHRSVSWYQQTPGQGLQFLFEYFSETQRNKGNFPGRFSGRQFSNSRSEMNVSTLELGDSALYLCASSQGANQPQHFGDGTRLSIL.

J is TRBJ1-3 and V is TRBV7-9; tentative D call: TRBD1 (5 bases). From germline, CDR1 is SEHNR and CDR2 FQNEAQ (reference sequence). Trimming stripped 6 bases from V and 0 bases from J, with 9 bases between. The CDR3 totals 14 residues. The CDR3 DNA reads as TGTGCCAGCAGTTCCAGGGTCTCTGGAAACACCATATATTTT. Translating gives CASSSRVSGNTIYF.

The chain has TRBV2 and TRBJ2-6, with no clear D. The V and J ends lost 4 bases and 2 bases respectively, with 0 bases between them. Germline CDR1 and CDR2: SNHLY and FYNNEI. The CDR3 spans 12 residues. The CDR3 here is CASSAGANVLTF. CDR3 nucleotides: TGTGCCAGCAGTGCTGGGGCCAACGTCCTGACTTTC.

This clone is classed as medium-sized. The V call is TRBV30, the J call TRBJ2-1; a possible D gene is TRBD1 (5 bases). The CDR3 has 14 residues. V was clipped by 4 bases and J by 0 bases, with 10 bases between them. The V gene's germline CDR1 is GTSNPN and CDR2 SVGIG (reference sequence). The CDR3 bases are TGTGCCTGGATTAGACAGCCCTCCTACAATGAGCAGTTCTTC. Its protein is CAWIRQPSYNEQFF.